Below are 12 T cell receptor beta chains sequenced from a single sample in a study of blood T cell repertoires in COVID-19. Using immunoSEQ multiplex PCR, the repertoire was profiled, and TCRdb retains in-frame clones only, with some absent. The repertoire consists of about 300,000 clones, with about 90% occurring once and the leading ten covering less than 2%. What was sequenced was peripheral blood. The source is a woman between 25 and 40 years old with COVID-19, enrolled during active disease.

This clone has just one count. The chain recombines TRBV29-1 with TRBJ2-7; TRBD2 is a possible D gene (6 bases). Trimming pared 5 bases from V and 6 bases from J, leaving 17 bases between. The CDR3 covers 13 residues. The germline V gene encodes CDR1 SQVTM and CDR2 ANQGSEA. In DNA, the CDR3 is TGCAGCGTTCGACCAGACGGGGGATCCGAGCAGTACTTC. Its translation: CSVRPDGGSEQYF.

CDR3 region: CASSLAQGIMNTEAFF. The CDR3 DNA is TGTGCCAGCAGCTTGGCCCAGGGGATAATGAACACTGAAGCTTTCTTT. The J gene is TRBJ1-1, the V gene TRBV5-6, with D perhaps matching TRBD1 (6 bases). Germline-derived CDR1 and CDR2 are SGHDT and YYEEEE. This CDR3 is 16 amino acids long. V was pared by 0 bases and J by 0 bases, with 12 bases between.

The chain joins TRBV5-4 to TRBJ1-2; D gene ambiguous. Looked up from germline, CDR1 is SGHNT and CDR2 is YYREEE (reference sequence). V was trimmed by 1 base and J by 3 bases, leaving 7 bases between them. The CDR3 length is 13 residues. This CDR3 reads CASSLSHYYGYTF. DNA of the CDR3: TGTGCCAGCAGCTTGTCCCATTACTATGGCTACACCTTC.

V gene TRBV7-9 combines with J gene TRBJ1-5; D gene unclear. The CDR3 contains 12 residues. Trimming removed 1 base from V and 8 bases from J, with 6 bases in between. CDR1 SEHNR and CDR2 FQNEAQ come from the germline V gene (reference sequence). CDR3 DNA sequence: TGTGCCAGCAGCTTAGTCGGTAAGCCCCAGCATTTT. This encodes CASSLVGKPQHF.

This rearrangement joins TRBV4-1 to TRBJ1-1; no firm D call. The CDR3 is made up of 13 amino acids. Trimming removed 4 bases from V and 5 bases from J, with 11 bases in between. Looked up from germline, CDR1 is MGHRA and CDR2 is YSYEKL. DNA for the CDR3: TGCGCCAGCAGCCCCATCGAGGGAACTGAAGCTTTCTTT. It codes for CASSPIEGTEAFF.

The rearrangement links TRBV6-5 to TRBJ1-1; maybe TRBD1 (6 bases). The CDR3 runs to 14 residues. The ends were cut back, 5 bases at V and 4 bases at J, with 14 bases in the middle. Germline CDR1 reads MNHEY; CDR2 reads SVGAGI. In nucleotides, the CDR3 is TGTGCCAGCAGTACAGGGATTGGAGGCACTGAAGCTTTCTTT. Translating gives CASSTGIGGTEAFF.

The chain employs TRBV5-6 and TRBJ2-5; D might be TRBD2 (5 bases). V lost 2 bases and J 0 bases, leaving 11 bases between the germline ends. Germline assignment: CDR1 SGHDT and CDR2 YYEEEE. The CDR3 covers 15 residues. This CDR3 reads CASSFRAEYQETQYF. DNA of the CDR3: TGTGCCAGCAGCTTTCGAGCGGAGTACCAAGAGACCCAGTACTTC. Combining the CDR3 with reference TRBV5-6 and TRBJ2-5 gives the whole variable domain DAGVTQSPTHLIKTRGQQVTLRCSPKSGHDTVSWYQQALGQGPQFIFQYYEEEERQRGNFPDRFSGHQFPNYSSELNVNALLLGDSALYLCASSFRAEYQETQYFGPGTRLLVL.

The CDR3 region is CASSFNSYEQYF. The CDR3 DNA is TGTGCCAGCAGTTTTAATTCCTACGAGCAGTACTTC. The chain uses TRBV12-3 or TRBV12-4 and TRBJ2-7; no clear D gene. The CDR3 totals 12 residues. Trimming cost V 3 bases and J 1 base, with 4 bases left between them.

This chain connects TRBV9 to TRBJ1-1; D ambiguous. Germline V gene sequence: CDR1 SGDLS, CDR2 YYNGEE. This CDR3 spans 14 amino acids. Between the trimmed V and J ends, which lost 2 bases and 0 bases, there was a span of 8 bases. CDR3 sequence (DNA): TGTGCCAGCAGCGTGTCAGGCATGAACACTGAAGCTTTCTTT. This sequence encodes CASSVSGMNTEAFF. Full variable domain (outside the CDR3, taken from reference TRBV9 and TRBJ1-1): DSGVTQTPKHLITATGQRVTLRCSPRSGDLSVYWYQQSLDQGLQFLIQYYNGEERAKGNILERFSAQQFPDLHSELNLSSLELGDSALYFCASSVSGMNTEAFFGQGTRLTVV.

The rearrangement links TRBV9 to TRBJ2-3; weak D call: TRBD1 (5 bases). The CDR3 length is 17 residues. With 3 bases removed from V and 3 bases from J, the gap between germline ends came to 20 bases. Germline V CDR1 and CDR2: SGDLS, YYNGEE. This CDR3 reads CASSAYRNSVGTDTQYF. The DNA of the CDR3 is TGTGCCAGCAGCGCCTACAGGAATTCGGTCGGAACAGATACGCAGTATTTT.

This sequence joins TRBV4-3 and TRBJ1-1; tentatively, D is TRBD1 (5 bases). V lost 8 bases to trimming and J lost 1 base, with 11 bases between them. Per germline, CDR1 LGHNA and CDR2 YSLEER. The CDR3 runs to 13 residues. CDR3 region: CASSPGGNTEAFF. In DNA, the CDR3 is TGCGCCAGCTCACCGGGGGGGAACACTGAAGCTTTCTTT.

The V gene is TRBV11-2, the J gene TRBJ1-2, with 8 bases that match TRBD1. The ends lost 8 bases at V and 4 bases at J; junction bases unmatched: 12. The CDR3 totals 15 residues. The germline gives CDR1 SGHAT, CDR2 FQNNGV. This chain's CDR3 is CASVPPGQARYGYTF. The CDR3 bases are TGTGCCAGCGTACCCCCGGGACAGGCCCGCTATGGCTACACCTTC.